This T cell receptor beta chain is drawn from a study of Graves' ophthalmopathy and Graves' hyperthyroidism. Amplification targeted the TCR beta CDR3 regions, with RNA transcripts as the source material. The workflow started with a first-round RT-PCR run with HTBI primers and then moved on to a second-round multiplex PCR. TCRdb reprocessed the multiplex PCR reads via MiXCR and lists one record per CDR3 protein. The sample carries around 670,000 distinct CDR3 sequences, around 40% recorded once. V was clipped by 4 bases and J by 9 bases, with 7 bases between them. Per the germline V gene, CDR1 is LNHDA and CDR2 is SQIVND (reference sequence). The CDR3 is 11 amino acids. Those donors who had ophthalmopathy presented with moderate-to-severe activity, a CAS of ≥3, a NOSPECS of ≥4 and a duration under 3 months. Exclusion applied to patients with other autoimmune diseases, uncontrolled infections, pregnancy or lactation. Diagnosis was based on clinical symptoms, serum thyroxine, TRAb, thyroid ultrasound and orbital computed tomography. The PBMCs were taken from around 10 ml of fresh peripheral blood.

This clonotype showed up many times. The gene calls are TRBV19 and TRBJ1-5; D remains unclear. This TCR derives from an adult man with Graves' ophthalmopathy. What was sequenced was peripheral blood. CDR3 nucleotide sequence: TGTGCCAGTAGTACCAGAATGCCCCAGCATTTT. Translated, it gives CASSTRMPQHF.